These T cell receptor beta chains were read from a single sample in a study of breast tumors, draining lymph nodes, adjacent tissues. MiXCR, applied by TCRdb to the multiplex PCR reads, yields one record per CDR3 protein. The table records approximately 230,000 distinct CDR3 sequences, nearly 35% of them present only once. Specimen: axillary lymph node tissue. These receptors all come from a female donor with breast cancer. Some clones in this sample may be carry-over from other donors' samples. Both conserved end residues are part of each CDR3. D genes are given only for firm matches. Clone size is shown for a subset of rows, as once, few, many or a class of expanded clone.

>many|TRBD2|TRBV20-1|TRBJ2-1
TGCAGTGCTTCTGTCCCGGGACTAGCGGGGGGGCCTGGAACCTACAATGAGCAGTTCTTC
CSASVPGLAGGPGTYNEQFF
>many|NA|TRBV29-1|TRBJ2-3
TGCAGCGTTCGGCCCTCCGGAGATACGCAGTATTTT
CSVRPSGDTQYF
>many|NA|TRBV7-9|TRBJ2-1
TGTGCCAGCAGCCCCCTGGAGCGGGACAATGAGCAGTTCTTC
CASSPLERDNEQFF
>many|TRBD2|TRBV7-3|TRBJ2-1
TGTGCCAGCAGCCGACTAGCGGGGAGAGGGGGTGAGCAGTTCTTC
CASSRLAGRGGEQFF
>NA|NA|TRBV6-2/TRBV6-3|TRBJ1-2
TGTGTCAGCAGCCTGGGGCCGAACTATGGCTACACCTTC
CVSSLGPNYGYTF
>NA|NA|TRBV6-4|TRBJ1-6
TGTGCCAGCAGTGACGGGGGGCTCGATAATTCACCCCTCCACTTT
CASSDGGLDNSPLHF
>many|NA|TRBV4-1|TRBJ2-3
TGCGCCAGCAGCCAAGCCAGGGATGGAGATACGCAGTATTTT
CASSQARDGDTQYF
>NA|NA|TRBV20-1|TRBJ2-7
TGCAGTGCTAGTGCCACTTTATTGCAGGCCGCCTACGAGCAGTACTTC
CSASATLLQAAYEQYF
>many|NA|TRBV20-1|TRBJ2-5
TGCAGTGCTCCATCGGCGGGGGCGCAAGAGACCCAGTACTTC
CSAPSAGAQETQYF
>many|NA|TRBV24-1|TRBJ1-5
TGTGCCACCAGTGTAGGGGTCGGCAATCAGCCCCAGCATTTT
CATSVGVGNQPQHF
>many|NA|TRBV6-1|TRBJ2-3
TGTGCCAGCAGTGCCTCCTTTGGCCGCACAGATACGCAGTATTTT
CASSASFGRTDTQYF
>NA|TRBD1|TRBV24-1|TRBJ1-2
TGTGCCACCAGAGATCCCTGGACAGGGGATGATGGCTACACCTTC
CATRDPWTGDDGYTF
>many|NA|TRBV5-8|TRBJ2-3
TGTGCCAGCAGCTTGTCTCTCCAGGGCCACACAGATACGCAGTATTTT
CASSLSLQGHTDTQYF
>many|NA|TRBV7-3|TRBJ1-5
TGTGCCAGCAGCTTAAGGACCGGGAGCAATCAGCCCCAGCATTTT
CASSLRTGSNQPQHF
>many|NA|TRBV30|TRBJ2-3
TGTGCCTGGAGTGTACGGGGCACAGATACGCAGTATTTT
CAWSVRGTDTQYF
>NA|NA|TRBV20-1|TRBJ2-7
TGCAGTGCTAGAGCGTTTAGCGGAAATTCCGTGCAGTACTTC
CSARAFSGNSVQYF
>once|TRBD1|TRBV3-1|TRBJ2-5
TGTGCCAGCAGCGCACAGGGGAACAAAGAGACCCAGTACTTC
CASSAQGNKETQYF
>NA|TRBD2|TRBV20-1|TRBJ2-5
TGCAGTGCTGGAGCGGCCAGCGGGAGTGGGGGGACCCAGTACTTC
CSAGAASGSGGTQYF
>many|TRBD1|TRBV28|TRBJ2-1
TGTGCCAGCAGTAAGGACAGGGGTTCGTTCTTC
CASSKDRGSFF
>once|NA|TRBV25-1|TRBJ1-2
TGTGCCAGCAGTGCTAGAGATTGGGACGGGGTTGGCTACACCTTC
CASSARDWDGVGYTF
>NA|NA|TRBV7-9|TRBJ2-1
TGTGCCAGCAGTTCCGGGACCCCCTCCTACAATGAGCAGTTCTTC
CASSSGTPSYNEQFF
>few|TRBD2|TRBV7-2|TRBJ2-5
TGTGCCAGCAGCTTAGTTTCTAGCGGGGGGGCCTCGGAGCCCCAGTACTTC
CASSLVSSGGASEPQYF
>many|NA|TRBV7-2|TRBJ2-3
TGTGCCAGCACCGGAAGGAGGTCAGATACGCAGTATTTT
CASTGRRSDTQYF
>many|NA|TRBV20-1|TRBJ1-2
TGCAGTGCTGCCGCCGGGGGGGATGGCTACACCTTC
CSAAAGGDGYTF
>many|NA|TRBV6-1|TRBJ1-6
TGTGCCATCCCCTTGGGGGGTGTAAATTCACCCCTCCACTTT
CAIPLGGVNSPLHF
>once|TRBD2|TRBV5-1|TRBJ2-5
TGCGCCAGCAGCTGGGGAGGCGGCGGGAGGCAAGAGACCCAGTACTTC
CASSWGGGGRQETQYF